This T cell receptor (beta chain) is from a study of shared clonotypes between healthy human individuals. Overall study results and limits: Compared with memory subsets, naive subsets generally had larger estimated richness. Clonotype sharing across donors was expected to vary with sequencing depth. Roughly 5% of naive CD4 clonotypes were common to four donors.

Profiling relied on immunoSEQ multiplex PCR, and the TCRdb table lists in-frame clones only, not all of them. Here the sample spans approximately 2,300,000 clones, approximately 90% being singletons. This CDR3 comprises 14 residues. The ends were cut back, 6 bases at V and 3 bases at J, with 12 bases in the middle. CDR1 is SGHAT, CDR2 FQNNGV, per germline. Comments on this clone: Its specificity is unknown.

The genes are TRBV11-2 and TRBJ1-3; the D gene is possibly TRBD1 (5 bases). The sequencing sample was made of naive CD4+ T cells from PBMCs. The subset is: CD45RA+ positively selected. The TCR comes from a young man in good health. Some clones in this sample may be carry-over from other donors' samples. The CDR3, as DNA: TGTGCCAGCAGAGACCTTGGGGGTGGAAACACCATATATTTT. It codes for CASRDLGGGNTIYF.